The rows below give T cell receptor beta chains drawn from one sample of a study of T cells expressing NK-cell markers. From its re-call of the 5' RACE reads, TCRdb lists each CDR3 protein once, without DNA. The sample table sets out about 460,000 distinct CDR3 sequences. Specimen: blood T cells: a sorted CD56 or NKG2C T cell subset, CD4+ or CD8+ T cells, or bulk PBMC T cells (not recorded which). Receptors were obtained from a woman aged 45-59 years in good health. Each CDR3 is given with its conserved first and last residue. Each record gives: V gene, J gene, CDR3 protein.

v_call: TRBV15; j_call: TRBJ2-1; cdr3_aa: CATSPRGGRGKNEQFF
v_call: TRBV10-3; j_call: TRBJ2-5; cdr3_aa: CAIKGTGGTQYF
v_call: TRBV24-1; j_call: TRBJ2-1; cdr3_aa: CATSESGSSYNEQFF
v_call: TRBV7-2; j_call: TRBJ2-7; cdr3_aa: CASSSAGTGGNEQYF
v_call: TRBV2; j_call: TRBJ1-5; cdr3_aa: CASNGEGNNQPQHF
v_call: TRBV28; j_call: TRBJ2-7; cdr3_aa: CASSPLGFGQYF
v_call: TRBV10-2; j_call: TRBJ2-1; cdr3_aa: CASSRTSGKVSSSYNVQFF
v_call: TRBV27; j_call: TRBJ2-1; cdr3_aa: CASSLSLSHDEQFF
v_call: TRBV5-1; j_call: TRBJ2-2; cdr3_aa: CASSLSVSLNTGELFF
v_call: TRBV12-3/TRBV12-4; j_call: TRBJ1-2; cdr3_aa: CASSLGLVGYTF
v_call: TRBV12-3/TRBV12-4; j_call: TRBJ2-5; cdr3_aa: CASSQERERRQETQYF
v_call: TRBV9; j_call: TRBJ2-1; cdr3_aa: CASSSPGTIQFF
v_call: TRBV12-3/TRBV12-4; j_call: TRBJ1-2; cdr3_aa: CASSRSGGNYGYTF
v_call: TRBV24-1; j_call: TRBJ1-1; cdr3_aa: CATSAGHMNTEAFF
v_call: TRBV20-1; j_call: TRBJ2-4; cdr3_aa: CSARVGQITKNIQYF
v_call: TRBV5-1; j_call: TRBJ1-4; cdr3_aa: CASTSTGRGEKLFF
v_call: TRBV10-1; j_call: TRBJ2-3; cdr3_aa: CASSGPSLAGVLDTQYF
v_call: TRBV12-5; j_call: TRBJ1-1; cdr3_aa: CASGLVRQGVFVAFF
v_call: TRBV5-5; j_call: TRBJ1-2; cdr3_aa: CASSHGVLAPGGYTF
v_call: TRBV20-1; j_call: TRBJ2-3; cdr3_aa: CSAPRRAAGTDTQYF
v_call: TRBV5-5; j_call: TRBJ2-3; cdr3_aa: CASSSDRVSTDTQYF
v_call: TRBV20-1; j_call: TRBJ2-4; cdr3_aa: CSAPGPSKNIQYF
v_call: TRBV24-1; j_call: TRBJ2-5; cdr3_aa: CAARTSGNETQYF
v_call: TRBV27; j_call: TRBJ2-3; cdr3_aa: CARATGISTDTQYF
v_call: TRBV5-1; j_call: TRBJ2-1; cdr3_aa: CASSSRPTTLGFNEQFF
v_call: TRBV5-6; j_call: TRBJ2-1; cdr3_aa: CASSLRLAFEQFF
v_call: TRBV28; j_call: TRBJ1-2; cdr3_aa: CASSLSLRNGYTF